The 12 T cell receptor beta chains reported below all come from one sample, sequenced in a study of radiotherapy plus CTLA-4 blockade in lung cancer. The table came from immunoSEQ multiplex PCR; TCRdb's copy has only in-frame clones and leaves some out. The sample has 50,000 to 65,000 clones, 77% seen once. The sample here was peripheral blood, taken from a patient treated with radiotherapy plus ipilimumab. The receptors stem from a human donor with non-small cell lung cancer who had a partial response to radiotherapy plus ipilimumab.

A remark on this clone: The sample carries other DNA sequences with the same CDR3. The chain is built from TRBV27 and TRBJ2-5; 7 nucleotides match TRBD2. Per germline, CDR1 MNHEY and CDR2 SMNVEV (reference sequence). Trimming at V came to 2 bases and at J to 2 bases, leaving 5 bases not matched to a gene. The CDR3 runs 15 residues. CDR3 sequence (DNA): TGTGCCAGCAGTTTAGGGACGGGACTACAAGAGACCCAGTACTTC. It codes for CASSLGTGLQETQYF.

The J gene is TRBJ2-2, the V gene TRBV19, with 9 nucleotides matching TRBD2. The V and J ends lost 3 bases and 4 bases, in that order; junction bases with no gene match: 12. CDR3 length: 18 residues. Looked up from germline, CDR1 is LNHDA and CDR2 is SQIVND (reference sequence). CDR3 DNA: TGTGCCAGTAGTATGCAGGGACTAGCCCCGAAGGGCACCGGGGAGCTGTTTTTT. The encoded protein is CASSMQGLAPKGTGELFF.

The chain has TRBV19 and TRBJ1-5; D gene uncertain. The V and J ends lost 8 bases and 10 bases respectively, with 9 bases between them. The CDR3 is 10 residues long. The germline CDR1 and CDR2 sequences are LNHDA and SQIVND (reference sequence). The CDR3 protein is CASGVRPQHF. DNA for the CDR3: TGTGCCAGTGGAGTTCGTCCCCAGCATTTT.

The rearrangement joins TRBV7-2 to TRBJ1-1, with a tentative D call TRBD1 (6 bases). The V end lost 5 bases, the J end lost 1 base, and 11 bases lay between the germline ends. This CDR3 comprises 14 residues. Germline values: CDR1 SGHTA, CDR2 FQGNSA. The CDR3 DNA reads TGTGCCAGCAGCGCCGAGACAGGGAACACTGAAGCTTTCTTT. Encoded protein: CASSAETGNTEAFF.

This clone was observed a handful of times. The chain recombines TRBV5-4 with TRBJ2-5; D is uncertain. V lost 4 bases to trimming and J lost 2 bases, with 6 bases between them. CDR3 length equals 12 residues. Germline CDR1 reads SGHNT; CDR2 reads YYREEE (reference sequence). CDR3 nucleotides: TGTGCCAGCAGCGACATTCAAGAGACCCAGTACTTC. Its protein product is CASSDIQETQYF. Supplemented by reference TRBV5-4 and TRBJ2-5, the full variable domain reads ETGVTQSPTHLIKTRGQQVTLRCSSQSGHNTVSWYQQALGQGPQFIFQYYREEENGRGNFPPRFSGLQFPNYSSELNVNALELDDSALYLCASSDIQETQYFGPGTRLLVL.

The genes are TRBV20-1 and TRBJ2-7; 7 nucleotides align to TRBD2. Germline values: CDR1 DFQATT, CDR2 SNEGSKA (reference sequence). The CDR3 consists of 11 residues. V shed 3 bases and J 6 bases; nucleotides not matched to a gene: 2. The CDR3 DNA is TGCAGTGCTAGGGGGGGGAGCGAGCAGTACTTC. Translating gives CSARGGSEQYF.

The chain uses TRBV7-9 and TRBJ2-5, with TRBD1 as a possible D gene (6 bases). The V gene lost 4 bases and the J gene lost 5 bases, with 17 bases spanning the gap. This CDR3 region has 15 residues. Germline V gene data show CDR1 as SEHNR and CDR2 as FQNEAQ (reference sequence). The CDR3 DNA reads as TGTGCCAGCAGCTACTCGCAGGGGCAATTGGAGACCCAGTACTTC. It is translated as CASSYSQGQLETQYF.

The CDR3 here is CASSMTIRYEQYF. The CDR3, as DNA: TGTGCCAGTAGTATGACTATCCGCTACGAGCAGTACTTC. The chain links TRBV19 to TRBJ2-7; D perhaps matches TRBD2 (5 bases). This CDR3 spans 13 amino acids. Per the germline V gene, CDR1 is LNHDA and CDR2 is SQIVND (reference sequence). V was pared by 3 bases and J by 3 bases, with 9 bases between.

The chain carries TRBV18 and TRBJ1-1; D is ambiguous. V lost 3 bases to trimming and J lost 1 base, with 9 bases between them. The CDR3 has 14 residues. The germline V gene has CDR1 KGHSH and CDR2 LQKENI. The CDR3, as DNA: TGTGCCAGCTCACCTAAACAGAAGAACACTGAAGCTTTCTTT. Translating it yields CASSPKQKNTEAFF.

The chain has TRBV6-1 and TRBJ1-2, with D perhaps matching TRBD1 (5 bases). V was shortened by 5 bases and J by 4 bases, with 17 bases between the two germline ends. The CDR3 totals 15 residues. Germline V gene lookup returns CDR1 MNHNS and CDR2 SASEGT. Here the CDR3 reads CASSLEGTGLYGYTF. For the CDR3, the DNA is TGTGCCAGCAGTCTGGAGGGGACGGGGCTCTATGGCTACACCTTC.

Only a few counts were recorded for this clone. This chain uses TRBV27 with TRBJ2-3, with 10 bases fitting TRBD2. Trimming took 8 bases from V and 5 from J; bases not matched to a gene: 4. This CDR3 has 13 amino acids. Germline V gives CDR1 MNHEY, CDR2 SMNVEV (reference sequence). This CDR3 reads CASRSGGLDTQYF. As DNA, the CDR3 is TGTGCCAGCCGTAGCGGGGGGTTAGATACGCAGTATTTT.

The chain joins TRBV27 to TRBJ2-3, with TRBD1 matching over 11 bases. Germline CDR1 reads MNHEY; CDR2 reads SMNVEV (reference sequence). After removal of 3 bases from V and 3 bases from J, the junction contained 8 bases not matched to a gene. The length of the CDR3 is 17 residues. This CDR3 is CASSFSIGTGGTDTQYF. The CDR3 region has the DNA TGTGCCAGCAGTTTTAGTATCGGGACAGGGGGGACAGATACGCAGTATTTT.